Sequencing of this T cell receptor (beta chain) was carried out in a study of monozygotic twins with inflammatory bowel disease. Study outcomes and limitations: Repertoire similarity matched across concordant and discordant twins, perhaps owing to limited power.

UMIs incorporating a 6-nucleotide sample barcode were appended by means of template switching. TCRdb re-analyzed the 5' RACE reads; it lists each CDR3 protein once, without DNA. The listing records fewer than 550,000 distinct CDR3 sequences. Turning to this clonotype: The antigen is not known.

Each donor supplied approximately 2.5 ml of blood. Skipping T cell sorting, the study isolated total RNA directly from whole blood. The CDR3 runs 15 residues. In germline, CDR1 is MNHEY, CDR2 SVGAGI. The sequencing input was blood. The source of this sequence is a human donor with ulcerative colitis or Crohn's disease, or a healthy co-twin of an affected twin (not recorded which). The J gene is TRBJ2-7, the V gene TRBV6-5; absent DNA, TCRdb's TRBD1 call cannot be checked. CDR3 sequence: CASSYTLDGTYEQYF.